The rows below give T cell receptor beta chains drawn from one sample of a study of blood T cell repertoires in COVID-19. The data were produced by immunoSEQ multiplex PCR, yet TCRdb's version contains in-frame clones alone and is incomplete. Here the sample spans 300,000 to 450,000 clones, about 90% being singletons. The material sequenced was PBMCs or T cells enriched from blood (not recorded which). The receptor set was obtained from a man aged 35 to 55 in a cohort exposed to, infected with or recovered from COVID-19 (not recorded which). Both conserved end residues are part of each CDR3. Each record gives: V gene, D gene, clone size, J gene, CDR3 protein. A D gene is named only where the DNA matches it firmly. A row's size may be missing; if present it is once, few, many or a size class.

V gene: TRBV5-4
D gene: TRBD1
clone size: .
J gene: TRBJ1-2
CDR3 protein: CASSLNRDRAGGYTF

V gene: TRBV7-2
D gene: TRBD1
clone size: .
J gene: TRBJ1-4
CDR3 protein: CASSFSEAGGKLFF

V gene: TRBV23-1
D gene: .
clone size: .
J gene: TRBJ1-1
CDR3 protein: CASSQSFETVRNTEAFF

V gene: TRBV2
D gene: .
clone size: .
J gene: TRBJ1-3
CDR3 protein: CASSAAARGSGNTIYF

V gene: TRBV18
D gene: TRBD1
clone size: .
J gene: TRBJ1-4
CDR3 protein: CASSPGQDEKLFF

V gene: TRBV9
D gene: TRBD2
clone size: once
J gene: TRBJ2-2
CDR3 protein: CASSVDGRGTGELFF

V gene: TRBV6-5
D gene: TRBD1
clone size: .
J gene: TRBJ1-3
CDR3 protein: CASSYRQGNSGNTIYF

V gene: TRBV6-5
D gene: TRBD2
clone size: few
J gene: TRBJ2-1
CDR3 protein: CASKGLAGGYNEQFF

V gene: TRBV5-5
D gene: .
clone size: .
J gene: TRBJ2-7
CDR3 protein: CASSSPGRGPGEQYF

V gene: TRBV6-4
D gene: .
clone size: .
J gene: TRBJ1-2
CDR3 protein: CASSESGETNYGYTF

V gene: TRBV5-1
D gene: .
clone size: .
J gene: TRBJ1-1
CDR3 protein: CASSLGADWTEAFF

V gene: TRBV6-5
D gene: TRBD1
clone size: .
J gene: TRBJ1-6
CDR3 protein: CASKGQNNSPLHF

V gene: TRBV15
D gene: TRBD1
clone size: .
J gene: TRBJ2-2
CDR3 protein: CATSRVRDRGQRAELFF

V gene: TRBV27
D gene: .
clone size: .
J gene: TRBJ2-3
CDR3 protein: CASKDGSHFTDTQYF

V gene: TRBV12-2
D gene: .
clone size: .
J gene: TRBJ2-4
CDR3 protein: CASRLGASGDILAKNIQYF

V gene: TRBV19
D gene: TRBD1
clone size: .
J gene: TRBJ1-5
CDR3 protein: CAATGGVGQPQHF

V gene: TRBV18
D gene: .
clone size: few
J gene: TRBJ2-1
CDR3 protein: CASSPGSGPNEQFF

V gene: TRBV2
D gene: TRBD2
clone size: few
J gene: TRBJ2-1
CDR3 protein: CASSGGLAASYNEQFF

V gene: TRBV4-1
D gene: TRBD2
clone size: .
J gene: TRBJ2-1
CDR3 protein: CASSQETTSGSSEQFF

V gene: TRBV2
D gene: TRBD2
clone size: .
J gene: TRBJ2-7
CDR3 protein: CASSEDGGRHYEQYF

V gene: TRBV19
D gene: .
clone size: .
J gene: TRBJ1-2
CDR3 protein: CASSSFITGSDYGYTF

V gene: TRBV6-5
D gene: .
clone size: .
J gene: TRBJ1-4
CDR3 protein: CASSYGGSLNEKLFF

V gene: TRBV24-1
D gene: .
clone size: .
J gene: TRBJ2-5
CDR3 protein: CATSDSRGSQETQYF

V gene: TRBV18
D gene: .
clone size: few
J gene: TRBJ1-3
CDR3 protein: CASSHPSRGAGNTIYF

V gene: TRBV19
D gene: TRBD1
clone size: .
J gene: TRBJ2-1
CDR3 protein: CASSSTGQGGEQFF

V gene: TRBV10-3
D gene: .
clone size: .
J gene: TRBJ1-3
CDR3 protein: CAIREFEGELSGNTIYF

V gene: TRBV19
D gene: TRBD1
clone size: .
J gene: TRBJ1-2
CDR3 protein: CASSHRDRAGYGYTF

V gene: TRBV28
D gene: .
clone size: .
J gene: TRBJ2-5
CDR3 protein: CASSPPFGQQETQYF

V gene: TRBV18
D gene: .
clone size: .
J gene: TRBJ1-4
CDR3 protein: CASSPDRRGEKLFF

V gene: TRBV30
D gene: TRBD1
clone size: .
J gene: TRBJ2-3
CDR3 protein: CAWSRQGIGADTQYF

V gene: TRBV6-5
D gene: TRBD2
clone size: once
J gene: TRBJ2-7
CDR3 protein: CASRAGTSTYEQYF

V gene: TRBV30
D gene: TRBD1
clone size: .
J gene: TRBJ1-5
CDR3 protein: CAWRGQMNQPQHF

V gene: TRBV19
D gene: .
clone size: .
J gene: TRBJ1-2
CDR3 protein: CASNIQGAYGYTF

V gene: TRBV5-1
D gene: .
clone size: .
J gene: TRBJ2-7
CDR3 protein: CASSLVGRSYEQYF

V gene: TRBV9
D gene: TRBD2
clone size: .
J gene: TRBJ2-1
CDR3 protein: CASSVGTSGSTEQFF

V gene: TRBV5-6
D gene: .
clone size: .
J gene: TRBJ1-2
CDR3 protein: CASSRGGVYGYTF

V gene: TRBV5-6
D gene: TRBD1
clone size: .
J gene: TRBJ2-7
CDR3 protein: CASSLRQGRNEQYF

V gene: TRBV30
D gene: .
clone size: .
J gene: TRBJ1-1
CDR3 protein: CAWSLRGLHTEAFF

V gene: TRBV19
D gene: TRBD2
clone size: .
J gene: TRBJ2-1
CDR3 protein: CASSGPGTSDTEQFF

V gene: TRBV19
D gene: TRBD1
clone size: .
J gene: TRBJ1-2
CDR3 protein: CASSLSGTGPYGYTF

V gene: TRBV4-2
D gene: .
clone size: .
J gene: TRBJ2-7
CDR3 protein: CASSQGRGTYEQYF

V gene: TRBV19
D gene: TRBD1
clone size: .
J gene: TRBJ1-2
CDR3 protein: CASSGTGAAVYGYTF

V gene: TRBV28
D gene: TRBD1
clone size: .
J gene: TRBJ1-1
CDR3 protein: CASSLPFPGQGSEAFF

V gene: TRBV10-1
D gene: TRBD2
clone size: .
J gene: TRBJ2-1
CDR3 protein: CASSEELAELYNEQFF

V gene: TRBV6-5
D gene: TRBD2
clone size: .
J gene: TRBJ2-5
CDR3 protein: CASTVGGRETQYF

V gene: TRBV19
D gene: TRBD1
clone size: .
J gene: TRBJ2-7
CDR3 protein: CASSIGQASYYEQYF

V gene: TRBV3-1/TRBV3-2
D gene: TRBD1
clone size: .
J gene: TRBJ2-1
CDR3 protein: CASSQEGTGGEQFF

V gene: TRBV5-3
D gene: .
clone size: .
J gene: TRBJ2-7
CDR3 protein: CARSRSKDRNNYEQYF

V gene: TRBV6-5
D gene: .
clone size: .
J gene: TRBJ2-3
CDR3 protein: CASSSDPGASTDTQYF

V gene: TRBV6-5
D gene: .
clone size: .
J gene: TRBJ1-5
CDR3 protein: CASSYSGREDQPQHF

V gene: TRBV5-1
D gene: TRBD1
clone size: few
J gene: TRBJ1-4
CDR3 protein: CASSSSVQGGEKLFF